The 20 T cell receptor beta chains in this list originate from one sample, sequenced in a study of PD-1 blockade in mismatch repair-deficient tumors. Data came from immunoSEQ multiplex PCR; TCRdb stores just in-frame clones and leaves some out. The table includes tens of thousands of clones, around 80% detected once. The sequencing used peripheral blood, collected 44 weeks after starting pembrolizumab. These receptors were collected from an adult with mismatch repair-deficient cancer.

The J gene is TRBJ2-7, the V gene TRBV7-2; D may correspond to TRBD1 or TRBD2 (7 bases each). The CDR3 is 14 residues long. Germline CDR1 is SGHTA and CDR2 is FQGNSA. V gave up 5 bases and J gave up 2 bases, with 13 bases separating them. The CDR3 reads CASSPSGTAYEQYF. The CDR3 nucleotides are TGTGCCAGCAGCCCAAGCGGGACAGCCTACGAGCAGTACTTC.

The chain is built from TRBV7-2 and TRBJ1-2; D is uncertain. Deletions cut 3 bases from V and 4 bases from J, with 18 bases between. The CDR3 has 16 amino acids. Germline loops: CDR1 SGHTA, CDR2 FQGNSA. CDR3 sequence reads: CASSFEETGFSYGYTF. The CDR3 coding sequence is TGTGCCAGCAGCTTTGAGGAAACGGGGTTTTCCTATGGCTACACCTTC.

With regard to this clone: Sequence at one end of the junction differs from germline and may be a read error. The chain joins TRBV7-7 to TRBJ2-1, with D maybe TRBD2 (6 bases). This CDR3 has 15 amino acids. Per germline, CDR1 SSHAT and CDR2 FNYEAQ (reference sequence). The CDR3 region has the DNA TGTGCTAGCAGCTTAGCGGCAGGGAAAGTCAATGAGCAGTTCTTC. It specifies CASSLAAGKVNEQFF.

This CDR3 is CASSLSPEVNQPQHF. The CDR3 DNA reads as TGTGCCAGCAGTTTATCTCCGGAGGTCAATCAGCCCCAGCATTTT. This chain links TRBV27 with TRBJ1-5; D uncertain. Germline V gene lookup returns CDR1 MNHEY and CDR2 SMNVEV (reference sequence). Trimming removed 0 bases from V and 3 bases from J, with 9 bases in between. CDR3 size: 15 residues.

The rearrangement joins TRBV9 to TRBJ1-1, with a weak D call TRBD1 (5 bases). CDR1 is SGDLS and CDR2 is YYNGEE in the germline V gene. The CDR3 loop spans 17 amino acids. V lost 4 bases and J lost 3, with 22 bases in between. The CDR3 bases are TGTGCCAGCAGCCCACGTTGGGGCAGGGTGGCGGACACTGAAGCTTTCTTT. Protein sequence: CASSPRWGRVADTEAFF.

The chain joins TRBV29-1 to TRBJ1-2; 9 positions agree with TRBD1. This CDR3 comprises 15 residues. In germline, CDR1 is SQVTM, CDR2 ANQGSEA. The junction had 12 bases not matched to a gene; V was cut back by 6 bases and J by 4 bases. This CDR3 is CSVVTGTGFGYGYTF. CDR3 DNA sequence: TGCAGCGTGGTGACCGGGACAGGGTTTGGCTATGGCTACACCTTC. Full variable domain (outside the CDR3, taken from reference TRBV29-1 and TRBJ1-2): SAVISQKPSRDICQRGTSLTIQCQVDSQVTMMFWYRQQPGQSLTLIATANQGSEATYESGFVIDKFPISRPNLTFSTLTVSNMSPEDSSIYLCSVVTGTGFGYGYTFGSGTRLTVV.

The chain carries TRBV20-1 and TRBJ2-3; D gene unclear. Germline CDR1 is DFQATT and CDR2 is SNEGSKA (reference sequence). V dropped 3 bases and J dropped 7 bases, with 8 bases sitting between them. The CDR3 sequence is 11 residues long. The CDR3 DNA reads as TGCAGTGCTAGGGGCAAAAATACGCAGTATTTT. Translated, it gives CSARGKNTQYF.

The gene calls are TRBV7-3 and TRBJ2-3, with no clear D. The CDR3 is 16 amino acids. Trimming cost V 5 bases and J 2 bases, with 17 bases left between them. The germline CDR1 and CDR2 sequences are SGHTA and FQGTGA. This chain's CDR3 is CASSLGPLTVTDTQYF. In nucleotides, the CDR3 is TGTGCCAGCAGCCTAGGACCCCTGACGGTCACAGATACGCAGTATTTT.

The chain combines TRBV4-2 with TRBJ1-2; unclear D gene. There are 14 residues in the CDR3. Germline loops: CDR1 LGHNA, CDR2 YNFKEQ. V shed 1 base and J shed 2 bases, with 8 bases lying between them. The CDR3, as DNA: TGTGCCAGCAGCCAAGTCGGGCGAAACTATGGCTACACCTTC. This gives the protein CASSQVGRNYGYTF.

The V gene is TRBV25-1, the J gene TRBJ2-7, with a possible D match to TRBD1 (6 bases). CDR1 and CDR2 from the germline V gene are MGHDK and SYGVNS. The CDR3 sequence is 14 residues long. V lost 3 bases to trimming and J lost 6 bases, with 15 bases between them. Written as DNA, the CDR3 is TGTGCCAGCAGTGATTTTCTAGGGGGAACCGAGCAGTACTTC. Translated: CASSDFLGGTEQYF.

The gene calls are TRBV19 and TRBJ1-2, with TRBD1 identical over 12 bases. The CDR3 sequence is 16 residues long. CDR1 LNHDA and CDR2 SQIVND come from the germline V gene (reference sequence). V trimming: 4 bases; J trimming: 4 bases; junction bases outside the gene matches: 7. CDR3 loop: CASSTHGTGGGYGYTF. CDR3 DNA sequence: TGTGCCAGTAGTACGCATGGGACAGGGGGCGGCTATGGCTACACCTTC.

The chain employs TRBV21-1 and TRBJ2-1; no DNA check was done on the table's D call, TRBD2. TRBV21-1 counts as a pseudogene. The CDR3 consists of 17 residues. Here the CDR3 reads CASSKSTSGRIYNEQFF. The DNA for the CDR3 is TGTGCCAGCAGCAAAAGCACTAGCGGAAGGATATACAATGAGCAGTTCTTC.

V is TRBV7-9 and J is TRBJ1-2, with a tentative D call TRBD1 (5 bases). Germline assignment: CDR1 SEHNR and CDR2 FQNEAQ (reference sequence). The CDR3 is made up of 14 amino acids. V was cut by 4 bases and J by 4 bases, with 13 bases left in between. The CDR3 loop is CASSSGPTSYGYTF. The CDR3 coding sequence is TGTGCCAGCAGCTCGGGGCCGACATCCTATGGCTACACCTTC.

The chain combines TRBV19 with TRBJ1-2, with 8 bases fitting TRBD1. Germline CDR1 reads LNHDA; CDR2 reads SQIVND (reference sequence). The CDR3 is made up of 16 amino acids. With 3 bases clipped from V and 2 bases from J, the junction kept 8 bases outside the gene matches. The CDR3 is CASSINSGGANYGYTF. CDR3 coding DNA: TGTGCCAGTAGTATTAATTCAGGGGGCGCCAACTATGGCTACACCTTC.

This chain connects TRBV6-5 to TRBJ2-7; D call uncertain. The germline V gene has CDR1 MNHEY and CDR2 SVGAGI. The V and J ends lost 0 bases and 7 bases respectively, with 7 bases between them. This CDR3 comprises 12 residues. The CDR3 DNA reads as TGTGCCAGCAGTTACTCGAAACGGGAGCAGTACTTC. It yields the protein CASSYSKREQYF.

The chain carries TRBV27 and TRBJ2-7; 7 nucleotides agree with TRBD2. Germline values: CDR1 MNHEY, CDR2 SMNVEV (reference sequence). V shed 7 bases and J 0 bases; nucleotides not matched to a gene: 9. This CDR3 has 15 residues. CDR3 amino acids: CASKSRDYPSYEQYF. The CDR3 DNA reads TGTGCCAGCAAGAGCCGGGACTACCCCTCCTACGAGCAGTACTTC.

This clone was observed once. This chain uses TRBV18 with TRBJ1-3; D may be TRBD1 (6 bases). Trimming pared 7 bases from V and 8 bases from J, leaving 15 bases between. Germline CDR1 reads KGHSH; CDR2 reads LQKENI. This CDR3 is built from 13 residues. CDR3 sequence (DNA): TGTGCCAGCTTCCAGGGGATCGGTGACACCATATATTTT. Protein product: CASFQGIGDTIYF.

The chain links TRBV5-4 to TRBJ2-3, with D hard to call. Trimming left V 1 base short and J 5 bases short, with 8 bases between. CDR1 and CDR2 (germline): SGHNT, YYREEE (reference sequence). This CDR3 comprises 13 residues. CDR3 sequence: CASSLRFVDTQYF. CDR3 in DNA: TGTGCCAGCAGCTTGAGGTTTGTAGATACGCAGTATTTT.

This chain joins TRBV9 and TRBJ2-7; D not resolved. V dropped 2 bases and J dropped 3 bases, with 9 bases sitting between them. The CDR3 sequence is 13 residues long. Germline assignment: CDR1 SGDLS and CDR2 YYNGEE. The CDR3 spells CASSVNAFYEQYF. DNA for the CDR3: TGTGCCAGCAGCGTTAACGCTTTCTACGAGCAGTACTTC.

This CDR3 is CAWSGKITGANVLTF. As DNA, the CDR3 is TGTGCCTGGAGTGGTAAAATAACCGGGGCCAACGTCCTGACTTTC. V usage is TRBV30 and J usage is TRBJ2-6; no clear D. V shed 1 base and J shed 4 bases, with 11 bases lying between them. From germline, CDR1 is GTSNPN and CDR2 SVGIG (reference sequence). This CDR3 has 15 amino acids. The entire variable domain, with the rest obtained from reference TRBV30 and TRBJ2-6, is as follows: SQTIHQWPATLVQPVGSPLSLECTVEGTSNPNLYWYRQAAGRGLQLLFYSVGIGQISSEVPQNLSASRPQDRQFILSSKKLLLSDSGFYLCAWSGKITGANVLTFGAGSRLTVL.